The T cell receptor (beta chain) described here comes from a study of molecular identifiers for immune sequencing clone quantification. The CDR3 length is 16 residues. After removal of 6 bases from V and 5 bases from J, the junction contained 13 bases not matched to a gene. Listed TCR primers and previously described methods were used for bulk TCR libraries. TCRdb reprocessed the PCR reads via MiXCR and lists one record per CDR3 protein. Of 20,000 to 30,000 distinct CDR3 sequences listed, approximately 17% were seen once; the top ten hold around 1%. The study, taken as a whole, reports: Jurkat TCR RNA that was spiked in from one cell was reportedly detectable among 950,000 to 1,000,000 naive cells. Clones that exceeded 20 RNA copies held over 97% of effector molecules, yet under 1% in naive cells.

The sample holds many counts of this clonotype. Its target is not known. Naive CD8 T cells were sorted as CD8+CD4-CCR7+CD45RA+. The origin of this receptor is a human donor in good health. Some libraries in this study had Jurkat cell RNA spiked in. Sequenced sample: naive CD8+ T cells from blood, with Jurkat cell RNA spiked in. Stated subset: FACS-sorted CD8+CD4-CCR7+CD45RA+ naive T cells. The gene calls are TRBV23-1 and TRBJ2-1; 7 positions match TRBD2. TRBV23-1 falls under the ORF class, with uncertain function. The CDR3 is CASSHEKAGLDNEQFF. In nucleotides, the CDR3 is TGCGCCAGCAGCCACGAGAAAGCGGGACTCGACAATGAGCAGTTCTTC.